One and the same sample provided the 5 T cell receptor beta chains below, sequenced in a study of siplizumab effects on memory and regulatory T cells (dated by TCRdb to the late 2010s). The library came from the immunoSEQ multiplex PCR assay. This is the immuneACCESS table as TCRdb keeps it, with only in-frame sequences that have V and J called. A part of the clones is gone; compared with another copy, unresolved V genes explain less than half, and the rest is unexplained. The sample profile shows 50,000 or so clones; about 90% of them were found once. The ten top clones hold 0.35% of the sample. Material for sequencing was naive CD8+ T cells sorted from blood. This specimen's cell subset or site label, interpreted: unstimulated naive T cells. All receptors come from a human donor in good health.

The chain links TRBV7-6 to TRBJ2-3; D may be TRBD2 (5 bases). The germline V gene encodes CDR1 SGHVS and CDR2 FNYEAQ. This CDR3 has 15 residues. Trimming took 1 base from V and 2 from J, leaving 10 bases between them. The CDR3 protein is CASSLGGSFTDTQYF. Written as DNA, the CDR3 is TGTGCCAGCAGCTTAGGTGGGAGCTTCACAGATACGCAGTATTTT.

This clone was seen a single time. V gene TRBV27 combines with J gene TRBJ2-1, with 10 positions matching TRBD2. Germline V gene lookup returns CDR1 MNHEY and CDR2 SMNVEV (reference sequence). There are 14 residues in the CDR3. With V trimmed by 7 bases and J by 6 bases, 6 bases remained unmatched. The CDR3 here is CASKAGGGFNEQFF. CDR3 sequence (DNA): TGTGCCAGCAAAGCGGGAGGGGGTTTCAATGAGCAGTTCTTC.

The chain is built from TRBV15 and TRBJ1-1, with D maybe TRBD1 (5 bases). From germline, CDR1 is LNHNV and CDR2 YYDKDF (reference sequence). The CDR3 has 15 amino acids. Trimming pared 0 bases from V and 6 bases from J, leaving 14 bases between. The chain's CDR3 is CATSREGDDRPEAFF. CDR3 DNA sequence: TGTGCCACCAGCAGAGAGGGGGACGACAGACCTGAAGCTTTCTTT.

J is TRBJ2-1 and V is TRBV5-4; D is uncertain. Trimming removed 2 bases at V and 6 bases at J, with 6 bases between. This CDR3 is 12 amino acids long. Germline values: CDR1 SGHNT, CDR2 YYREEE (reference sequence). The CDR3 sequence is CASSLEVNEQFF. The CDR3 nucleotides read TGTGCCAGCAGCTTAGAGGTCAATGAGCAGTTCTTC.

This chain links TRBV19 with TRBJ2-7; 7 bases agree with TRBD1. The ends lost 1 base at V and 2 bases at J; junction bases unmatched: 5. CDR3 length: 15 residues. Germline CDR1 reads LNHDA; CDR2 reads SQIVND (reference sequence). The CDR3 sequence is CASSIGQGMAYEQYF. Written as DNA, the CDR3 is TGTGCCAGTAGTATAGGACAGGGAATGGCCTACGAGCAGTACTTC. The full variable domain, with the rest looked up from reference TRBV19 and TRBJ2-7, is DGGITQSPKYLFRKEGQNVTLSCEQNLNHDAMYWYRQDPGQGLRLIYYSQIVNDFQKGDIAEGYSVSREKKESFPLTVTSAQKNPTAFYLCASSIGQGMAYEQYFGPGTRLTVT.